Following are 23 T cell receptor beta chains from one sample sequenced in a study of blood T cell repertoires in COVID-19 (TCRdb year 2020). Library preparation used the immunoSEQ multiplex PCR assay. TCRdb holds this immuneACCESS table with in-frame rearrangements only. Some clones are missing; in checked studies, unresolved V genes explain under half, and the rest has no known cause. This sample holds 9,500 to 15,000 clones; approximately 80% were observed only once. The leading ten clones occupy roughly 22% of the sample. The sequencing sample was made of peripheral blood. The receptors derive from a human donor in a cohort sampled during active COVID-19.

This clone was detected once. The V gene is TRBV4-1, the J gene TRBJ2-4; possible D gene TRBD1, 6 bases. V gave up 4 bases and J gave up 15 bases, with 16 bases separating them. This CDR3 has 12 residues. The germline V gene encodes CDR1 MGHRA and CDR2 YSYEKL. CDR3 amino acids: CASSLTGQEPYF. DNA for the CDR3: TGCGCCAGCAGCCTCACGGGACAAGAGCCGTACTTC.

This clone was picked up one time. This chain links TRBV10-3 with TRBJ2-5; 9 bases align to TRBD2. The V gene end was trimmed by 0 bases and the J gene end by 6 bases; junction bases not matched to a gene: 5. The germline V gene has CDR1 ENHRY and CDR2 SYGVKD. This CDR3 contains 15 residues. The CDR3 nucleotides are TGTGCCATCAGTGAGTCCGCGGGGGGGCCAAAGACCCAGTACTTC. This codes for CAISESAGGPKTQYF.

The chain joins TRBV19 to TRBJ1-1; 8 bases are shared with TRBD1. Germline lookup yields CDR1 LNHDA and CDR2 SQIVND (reference sequence). V was pared by 11 bases and J by 6 bases, with 17 bases of the junction left unmatched. The CDR3 totals 15 residues. The CDR3, as DNA: TGTGCCGTCGGGACCGGACAGGGTAATGTGGCTGAAGCTTTCTTT. This sequence encodes CAVGTGQGNVAEAFF.

V and J are TRBV2 and TRBJ1-1, with D hard to call. The germline gives CDR1 SNHLY, CDR2 FYNNEI. V was trimmed by 5 bases and J by 1 base, leaving 8 bases between them. The CDR3 runs to 13 residues. The CDR3 reads CASSPGENTEAFF. The DNA for the CDR3 is TGTGCCAGCAGTCCCGGTGAGAACACTGAAGCTTTCTTT.

The chain is built from TRBV7-3 and TRBJ1-1; D not resolved. Germline V lookup: CDR1 SGHTA, CDR2 FQGTGA. The CDR3 extends over 13 amino acids. V lost 5 bases and J 3 bases, leaving 10 bases between the germline ends. CDR3 sequence (DNA): TGTGCCAGCAGCACCAAGCCTGACACTGAAGCTTTCTTT. Protein sequence: CASSTKPDTEAFF.

J is TRBJ2-1 and V is TRBV7-8, with TRBD2 matching 7 bases. Trimming at V came to 6 bases and at J to 0 bases, leaving 5 bases not matched to a gene. The CDR3 runs 15 residues. Germline CDR1 and CDR2: SGHVS and FQNEAQ. The DNA for the CDR3 is TGTGCCAGCAGTCCGAGCGGGGTCTCCTACAATGAGCAGTTCTTC. It is translated as CASSPSGVSYNEQFF.

CDR3 coding DNA: TGTGCCAGTGTGATCAACGAGCGTCTCTATGGCTACACCTTC. Translating it yields CASVINERLYGYTF. The chain recombines TRBV6-5 with TRBJ1-2; D remains ambiguous. The CDR3 runs 14 residues. The ends were cut back, 9 bases at V and 4 bases at J, with 18 bases in the middle. From germline, CDR1 is MNHEY and CDR2 SVGAGI.

CDR3 residues: CASSWTGYNSPLHF. The CDR3 DNA is TGTGCCAGCAGTTGGACAGGTTATAATTCACCCCTCCACTTT. V usage is TRBV7-9 and J usage is TRBJ1-6; TRBD1 agrees at 7 bases. Losses at the gene ends were 6 bases for V and 4 bases for J; bases not matched to a gene: 3. Germline-derived CDR1 and CDR2 are SEHNR and FQNEAQ (reference sequence). This CDR3 contains 14 residues. Combining the CDR3 with reference TRBV7-9 and TRBJ1-6 gives the whole variable domain DTGVSQNPRHKITKRGQNVTFRCDPISEHNRLYWYRQTLGQGPEFLTYFQNEAQLEKSRLLSDRFSAERPKGSFSTLEIQRTEQGDSAMYLCASSWTGYNSPLHFGNGTRLTVT.

The chain uses TRBV30 and TRBJ2-5, with 7 nucleotides matching TRBD1. The CDR3 consists of 12 residues. V lost 8 bases to trimming and J lost 6 bases; unmatched junction nucleotides: 9. CDR1 is GTSNPN, CDR2 SVGIG, per germline (reference sequence). The CDR3 DNA follows: TGTGCCCAGGGACAGCCAGGACAGACCCAGTACTTC. It encodes CAQGQPGQTQYF.

The chain couples TRBV5-1 to TRBJ1-3; no clear D. The CDR3 loop spans 15 amino acids. Germline loops: CDR1 SGHRS, CDR2 YFSETQ. V was pared by 4 bases and J by 0 bases, with 11 bases between. Here the CDR3 reads CASSLAPGSGNTIYF. CDR3 in DNA: TGCGCCAGCAGCCTGGCTCCGGGCTCTGGAAACACCATATATTTT.

V and J are TRBV5-1 and TRBJ2-7, with 13 bases that match TRBD2. V was pared by 5 bases and J by 0 bases, with 2 bases of the junction left unmatched. CDR1 and CDR2 (germline): SGHRS, YFSETQ. CDR3 length equals 15 residues. CDR3 region: CASRTSGGPSYEQYF. The CDR3 bases are TGCGCCAGCAGGACTAGCGGGGGGCCCTCCTACGAGCAGTACTTC.

The V and J genes are TRBV6-4 and TRBJ1-2, with 9 bases fitting TRBD1. The CDR3 loop spans 15 amino acids. Germline V gives CDR1 MRHNA, CDR2 SNTAGT. V trimming: 4 bases; J trimming: 3 bases; junction bases outside the gene matches: 6. CDR3 sequence: CASSAHRGPDYGYTF. In nucleotides, the CDR3 is TGTGCCAGCAGTGCACACAGGGGGCCGGACTATGGCTACACCTTC.

This chain links TRBV29-1 with TRBJ1-4; 8 positions match TRBD1. With V trimmed by 1 base and J by 5 bases, 3 bases remained unmatched. Germline values: CDR1 SQVTM, CDR2 ANQGSEA. CDR3 size: 14 residues. The CDR3 DNA follows: TGCAGCGTTGAAGCCGGGACAGGAAATGAAAAACTGTTTTTT. Its protein is CSVEAGTGNEKLFF.

This clone was detected only a few times. The rearrangement links TRBV18 to TRBJ2-7; a possible D gene is TRBD1 (6 bases). V was shortened by 3 bases and J by 5 bases, with 17 bases between the two germline ends. The CDR3 is made up of 15 amino acids. Germline values: CDR1 KGHSH, CDR2 LQKENI. The CDR3 spells CASSPNERGYNEQYF. For the CDR3, the DNA is TGTGCCAGCTCACCGAATGAAAGGGGGTATAACGAGCAGTACTTC. The variable domain in full, with the rest retrieved from reference TRBV18 and TRBJ2-7, is NAGVMQNPRHLVRRRGQEARLRCSPMKGHSHVYWYRQLPEEGLKFMVYLQKENIIDESGMPKERFSAEFPKEGPSILRIQQVVRGDSAAYFCASSPNERGYNEQYFGPGTRLTVT.

This clone appeared once. The chain carries TRBV9 and TRBJ2-5, with TRBD2 matching over 10 bases. Germline CDR1 and CDR2: SGDLS and YYNGEE. Trimming at V came to 6 bases and at J to 1 base, leaving 6 bases not matched to a gene. The CDR3 runs to 15 residues. The CDR3 nucleotides read TGTGCCAGCAACAAACTAGCGGGGCCCCAAGAGACCCAGTACTTC. It specifies CASNKLAGPQETQYF.

V and J are TRBV5-1 and TRBJ2-5; 10 bases are shared with TRBD1. Trimming at V came to 4 bases and at J to 4 bases, leaving 1 base not matched to a gene. The germline V gene has CDR1 SGHRS and CDR2 YFSETQ. CDR3 length: 13 amino acids. For the CDR3, the DNA is TGCGCCAGCAGCCGGGACAGGGGAGAGACCCAGTACTTC. Translation gives CASSRDRGETQYF.

This clone was observed once. The J gene is TRBJ1-5, the V gene TRBV20-1; D might be TRBD1 (6 bases). The CDR3 loop spans 14 amino acids. V was clipped by 6 bases and J by 5 bases, with 17 bases between them. In germline, CDR1 is DFQATT, CDR2 SNEGSKA (reference sequence). As DNA, the CDR3 is TGCAGTGCCAGTGGACAGAGAATGTATCAGCCCCAGCATTTT. This sequence encodes CSASGQRMYQPQHF.

This sequence joins TRBV7-9 and TRBJ2-2, with TRBD2 as a possible D gene (5 bases). CDR1 is SEHNR, CDR2 FQNEAQ, per germline (reference sequence). There are 15 residues in the CDR3. The V end lost 5 bases, the J end lost 1 base, and 11 bases lay between the germline ends. CDR3 protein: CASSQDSLNTGELFF. In DNA form, the CDR3 reads TGTGCCAGCAGCCAGGACTCTTTGAACACCGGGGAGCTGTTTTTT.

V is TRBV6-6 and J is TRBJ1-2; perhaps TRBD1 as D (6 bases). The CDR3 loop spans 15 amino acids. Trimming removed 2 bases at V and 8 bases at J, with 18 bases between. Looked up from germline, CDR1 is MNHNY and CDR2 is SVGAGI (reference sequence). CDR3 sequence (DNA): TGTGCCAGCAGTTACCGGGGAGGGACAACCTGGGGCTACACCTTC. Its protein product is CASSYRGGTTWGYTF.

This clone was recorded only once. This rearrangement joins TRBV5-1 to TRBJ1-2; maybe TRBD1 (5 bases). This CDR3 spans 18 amino acids. CDR1 SGHRS and CDR2 YFSETQ come from the germline V gene. Trimming shortened V by 3 bases and J by 4 bases, and 25 bases separated the two germline ends. Here the CDR3 DNA reads TGCGCCAGCAGCTCGGGCCTCGGGGGGTTCTATCCCATCTATGGCTACACCTTC. Translating gives CASSSGLGGFYPIYGYTF.

CDR3 nucleotide sequence: TGTGCCAGCAGCTGGGGGGAGACAGATACGCAGTATTTT. Its translation is CASSWGETDTQYF. This chain joins TRBV5-6 and TRBJ2-3; possibly TRBD2 for D (6 bases). CDR1 is SGHDT, CDR2 YYEEEE, per germline. The CDR3 runs to 13 residues. Between the trimmed V and J ends, which lost 3 bases and 3 bases, there was a span of 8 bases.

The V and J genes are TRBV9 and TRBJ2-7; weak D call: TRBD2 (5 bases). CDR3 length equals 16 residues. Germline V gene sequence: CDR1 SGDLS, CDR2 YYNGEE. With 0 bases removed from V and 2 bases from J, the gap between germline ends came to 15 bases. The CDR3 region is CASSVAGSSIPYEQYF. The CDR3 coding sequence is TGTGCCAGCAGCGTAGCGGGGAGCAGCATCCCCTACGAGCAGTACTTC.

The CDR3 nucleotides read TGTGCCAGCAGCCCCCCAATCGGAGATACGCAGTATTTT. This sequence encodes CASSPPIGDTQYF. The gene calls are TRBV5-4 and TRBJ2-3; D remains ambiguous. The CDR3 spans 13 residues. The germline V gene encodes CDR1 SGHNT and CDR2 YYREEE (reference sequence). With 4 bases removed from V and 5 bases from J, the gap between germline ends came to 11 bases.